These 6 T cell receptor beta chains were all obtained from the same sample, sequenced in a study of blood T cells in healthy people across ages (dated by TCRdb to between 2014 and 2016). Library preparation employed 5' RACE. The sequencer listed for this sample is Illumina HiSeq 2500. A second PCR of 7 to 11 cycles was performed with a sample-barcoded 5' primer and a J-beta primer mix. The public reads were quality trimmed at Q25 with fastp and then assembled into clones with MiXCR by TCRdb, keeping productive beta chains. For every CDR3 protein sequence, its rows merge into one entry that carries the most common genes and DNA. Across this sample there are 700,000 to 850,000 distinct CDR3 sequences, with about 53% seen only once. The top ten hold approximately 41% of the sample. The sample taken for sequencing was blood. Every receptor here comes from an older man in good health.

The chain employs TRBV20-1 and TRBJ1-4; 9 nucleotides agree with TRBD1. The CDR3 runs 16 residues. Per germline, CDR1 DFQATT and CDR2 SNEGSKA (reference sequence). Trimming at V came to 1 base and at J to 8 bases, leaving 11 bases not matched to a gene. The CDR3: CSARVGQGYDNEKLFF. For the CDR3, the DNA is TGCAGTGCTAGAGTGGGACAGGGCTACGATAACGAAAAACTGTTTTTT.

With respect to this clonotype: One end of the junction is discordant with germline, which a read error may explain. V and J are TRBV12-3 or TRBV12-4 and TRBJ1-4; 8 nucleotides align to TRBD1. The CDR3 length is 15 residues. Here the CDR3 DNA reads TGTGCCAGCAGCTTAGGACAGGGTGGATCGGAAAAACTGTTTTTT. Translating gives CASSLGQGGSEKLFF.

The J gene is TRBJ2-3, the V gene TRBV5-1; D perhaps matches TRBD1 (5 bases). The CDR3 is 15 amino acids. The germline V and J ends were trimmed by 0 bases and 2 bases, with 10 bases remaining between them. Germline V gene data show CDR1 as SGHRS and CDR2 as YFSETQ. The CDR3 DNA sequence: TGCGCCAGCAGCTTGGAGGGGTCTCACACAGATACGCAGTATTTT. This codes for CASSLEGSHTDTQYF.

In its sample, this clonotype was seen a few times. The chain carries TRBV20-1 and TRBJ1-4; D ambiguous. Germline CDR1 is DFQATT and CDR2 is SNEGSKA (reference sequence). The length of the CDR3 is 11 residues. V was pared by 6 bases and J by 6 bases, with 8 bases between. The CDR3 sequence: CSAGMDEKLFF. For the CDR3, the DNA is TGCAGTGCCGGGATGGATGAAAAACTGTTTTTT.

This clonotype was seen a handful of times. The rearrangement links TRBV5-6 to TRBJ2-7, with D perhaps matching TRBD1 or TRBD2 (5 bases each). Germline assignment: CDR1 SGHDT and CDR2 YYEEEE. This CDR3 is 15 amino acids long. The V gene lost 4 bases and the J gene lost 2 bases, with 16 bases spanning the gap. The CDR3 sequence: CASSARDGSTYEQYF. The CDR3 DNA is TGTGCCAGCAGCGCCCGGGACGGCAGCACCTACGAGCAGTACTTC. Full variable domain (remainder filled in from reference TRBV5-6 and TRBJ2-7): DAGVTQSPTHLIKTRGQQVTLRCSPKSGHDTVSWYQQALGQGPQFIFQYYEEEERQRGNFPDRFSGHQFPNYSSELNVNALLLGDSALYLCASSARDGSTYEQYFGPGTRLTVT.

This chain uses TRBV7-9 with TRBJ1-2, with TRBD1 identical over 11 bases. CDR3 length equals 15 residues. Germline V gene data show CDR1 as SEHNR and CDR2 as FQNEAQ (reference sequence). V lost 1 base, J lost 4 bases, and 2 bases stayed unmatched. The CDR3 here is CASSLGDRGSYGYTF. Written as DNA, the CDR3 is TGTGCCAGCAGCTTAGGGGACAGGGGGTCCTATGGCTACACCTTC.